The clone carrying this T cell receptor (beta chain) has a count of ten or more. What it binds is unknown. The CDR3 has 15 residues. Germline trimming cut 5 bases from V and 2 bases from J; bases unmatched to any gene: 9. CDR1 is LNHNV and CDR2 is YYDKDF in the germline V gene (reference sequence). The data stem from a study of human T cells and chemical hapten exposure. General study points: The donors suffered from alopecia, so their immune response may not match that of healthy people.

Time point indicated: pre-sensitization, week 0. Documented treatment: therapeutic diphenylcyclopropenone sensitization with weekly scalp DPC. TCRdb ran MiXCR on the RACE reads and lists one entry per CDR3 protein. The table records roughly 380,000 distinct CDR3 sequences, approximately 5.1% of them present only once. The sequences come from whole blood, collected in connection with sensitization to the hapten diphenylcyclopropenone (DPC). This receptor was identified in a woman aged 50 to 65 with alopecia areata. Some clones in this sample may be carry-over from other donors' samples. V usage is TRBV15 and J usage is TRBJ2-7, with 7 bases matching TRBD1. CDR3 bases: TGTGCCACCAGCGTAAGACAGGGACCGACCTACGAGCAGTACTTC. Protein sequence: CATSVRQGPTYEQYF.